This TCR beta chain was documented in a study of identical twins. This clonotype was observed at least ten times. Its antigen remains unknown. The study's findings and limits: Memory repertoires lacked the insertion deficit that abundant cord blood beta clonotypes showed.

One entry per CDR3 protein results from TCRdb running MiXCR on the 5' RACE reads. The table lists some 730,000 distinct CDR3 sequences, 15% to 20% of them singletons. This CDR3 spans 13 amino acids. Germline trimming cut 6 bases from V and 4 bases from J; bases unmatched to any gene: 1. These same records also appear under a second study, on T cells expressing NK-cell markers. As reported in that work: The study drew TCR beta repertoires from sorted CD3+CD56+NKG2C+, CD3+CD56+NKG2C- and CD3+CD56-NKG2C+ T cells.

This clonotype was sampled from a woman in her late teens or twenties in good health. The chain is built from TRBV12-3 or TRBV12-4 and TRBJ2-7; 12 bases map to TRBD2. Input material: PBMCs. The CDR3 region is CASRTSGSYEQYF. For the CDR3, the DNA is TGTGCCAGCAGGACTAGCGGGAGTTACGAGCAGTACTTC.